The rows below give T cell receptor beta chains drawn from one sample of a study of shared clonotypes between healthy human individuals. The protocol was immunoSEQ multiplex PCR, while the TCRdb copy is restricted to in-frame clones and leaves out a portion. This table has some 2,500,000 clones, over 85% appearing once. Sequenced input: naive CD4+ T cells from PBMCs. These receptors originate from a man aged 18-30 years in good health. Some clones in this sample may be carry-over from other donors' samples. Each CDR3 is given with its conserved first and last residue. Fields, in order: V gene, J gene, clone size, D gene, CDR3 DNA, CDR3 protein. A D gene is named only where the DNA matches it firmly. Some rows mark clone size as missing; the rest say once, few, many or name a class of expanded clone.

TRBV7-9	TRBJ2-7	NA	NA	TGTGCCAGCAGCTTAGCGGGAGTATTGTACGAGCAGTACTTC	CASSLAGVLYEQYF
TRBV28	TRBJ1-2	NA	NA	TGTGCCAGCAGTTGGGGTGGGTTACAGGGTGGCGGCTACACCTTC	CASSWGGLQGGGYTF
TRBV30	TRBJ2-7	NA	TRBD2	TGTGCCTGTAACAGCGGGATCTACGAGCAGTACTTC	CACNSGIYEQYF
TRBV5-6	TRBJ2-4	NA	TRBD1	TGTGCCAGCAGCCCACAGGGGTCCAAAAACATTCAGTACTTC	CASSPQGSKNIQYF
TRBV15	TRBJ2-7	NA	NA	TGTGCCACCAGCAGAGCCGGGACCCGCGTCCACGAGCAGTACTTC	CATSRAGTRVHEQYF
TRBV7-3	TRBJ2-3	once	TRBD2	TGTGCCAGCAGCTCCCAACCGGGAGGTACGGCAGATACGCAGTATTTT	CASSSQPGGTADTQYF
TRBV18	TRBJ2-7	NA	NA	TGTGCCAGCTCCTACAGGCCCGACTCCTACGAGCAGTACTTC	CASSYRPDSYEQYF
TRBV19	TRBJ1-1	NA	NA	TGTGCCAGCGAAGTAGGGAGATTGAACACTGAAGCTTTCTTT	CASEVGRLNTEAFF
TRBV4-1	TRBJ2-1	NA	NA	TGCGCCAGCAGCCAAGAAAGGCAGGGAGTTTTCAATGAGCAGTTCTTC	CASSQERQGVFNEQFF
TRBV6-5	TRBJ2-7	NA	NA	TGTGCCAGCAGAACGGGCCAGGGGTTCTACGAGCAGTACTTC	CASRTGQGFYEQYF
TRBV5-1	TRBJ2-7	NA	TRBD1	TGCGCCAGCAGCCTCGAGGACAGGGCGTCCTACGAGCAGTACTTC	CASSLEDRASYEQYF
TRBV5-4	TRBJ2-3	NA	TRBD2	TGTGCCAGCAGCACGCTAGCGGGAGCGACAGATACGCAGTATTTT	CASSTLAGATDTQYF
TRBV6-6	TRBJ2-7	NA	NA	TGTGCCAGCAGTTACGAGGGGGGGGAGCAGTACTTC	CASSYEGGEQYF
TRBV5-6	TRBJ1-2	NA	NA	TGTGCCAGCAGCTTGGACAGTCCCTATGGCTACACCTTC	CASSLDSPYGYTF
TRBV29-1	TRBJ1-2	once	NA	TGCAGCGTGCCCGAAGAGGGTGGCTACACCTTC	CSVPEEGGYTF
TRBV10-3	TRBJ2-3	NA	TRBD1	TGTGCCATCAGAAGACAGGGGTCATCAGATACGCAGTATTTT	CAIRRQGSSDTQYF
TRBV5-1	TRBJ1-1	NA	NA	TGCGCCAGCAGCCAACAAACGGGACAAAAGAACACTGAAGCTTTCTTT	CASSQQTGQKNTEAFF
TRBV30	TRBJ1-2	once	NA	TGTGCCTGGAGTGTGGGGAAGGTTGGCTATGGCTACACCTTC	CAWSVGKVGYGYTF
TRBV30	TRBJ2-7	NA	NA	TGTGCCTGGGGATGGGGTGGCGAGCAGTACTTC	CAWGWGGEQYF
TRBV2	TRBJ2-2	NA	TRBD2	TGTGCCAGCAGGGGGACTAGCGGCGCGAACACCGGGGAGCTGTTTTTT	CASRGTSGANTGELFF
TRBV5-1	TRBJ2-3	NA	TRBD1	TGCGCCAGCAGCTTGGGACAGGGAAGCACAGATACGCAGTATTTT	CASSLGQGSTDTQYF
TRBV5-1	TRBJ1-2	NA	TRBD1	TGCGCCAGCAGCGCGTCGACAGGGGACTTATATGGCTACACCTTC	CASSASTGDLYGYTF
TRBV11-3	TRBJ2-1	NA	NA	TGTGCCAGCAGCTTAGATAATGAGCAGTTCTTC	CASSLDNEQFF
TRBV19	TRBJ2-7	NA	TRBD2	TGTGCCAGTAGTTCCGGACTAGCGGGAGGGCTCGAGCAGTACTTC	CASSSGLAGGLEQYF
TRBV19	TRBJ2-5	NA	TRBD2	TGTGCCAGTAGGCCCTCCCTAGCGGGAGGGATAGAGACCCAGTACTTC	CASRPSLAGGIETQYF
TRBV11-2	TRBJ2-2	NA	NA	TGTGCCAGCAGCTTAGCATGGGGGCCCGCGAACACCGGGGAGCTGTTTTTT	CASSLAWGPANTGELFF
TRBV28	TRBJ2-1	NA	TRBD2	TGTGCCAGCAGTCAAACCGGACTAGGACCCTACAATGAGCAGTTCTTC	CASSQTGLGPYNEQFF
TRBV27	TRBJ2-3	NA	NA	TGTGCCAGCAGTACCCACACAGATACGCAGTATTTT	CASSTHTDTQYF
TRBV30	TRBJ2-1	NA	TRBD2	TGTGCCTGGAGTGGCCGCCCTAGCGGGAGGCAAGGCAATGAGCAGTTCTTC	CAWSGRPSGRQGNEQFF
TRBV28	TRBJ1-4	NA	TRBD1	TGTGCCAGCAGGGGGACAGGGCCAACTAATGAAAAACTGTTTTTT	CASRGTGPTNEKLFF
TRBV21-1	TRBJ1-1	NA	NA	TGTGCCAGCAGCGAAGATAGTGGGGACTCGACCCTCGGAGGGACTGAAGCTTTCTTT	CASSEDSGDSTLGGTEAFF
TRBV27	TRBJ2-1	NA	NA	TGTGCCAGCAGTTTAATCGGGCGCGATGAGCAGTTCTTC	CASSLIGRDEQFF
TRBV4-1	TRBJ1-5	NA	NA	TGCGCCAGCAGCCGAGATACCAGTATGTTCCAGCCCCAGCATTTT	CASSRDTSMFQPQHF
TRBV5-8	TRBJ1-1	NA	TRBD1	TGTGCCAGCAGCTTGAGGGGGCTGGAGGACACTGAAGCTTTCTTT	CASSLRGLEDTEAFF
TRBV5-6	TRBJ1-1	NA	NA	TGTGCCAGCAGCTTGGCTATGCAGGGAAGGATGAACACTGAAGCTTTCTTT	CASSLAMQGRMNTEAFF
TRBV5-4	TRBJ2-3	NA	NA	TGTGCCAGCAGCTTGGGCGGGAATACCTTTAGAGATACGCAGTATTTT	CASSLGGNTFRDTQYF
TRBV6-6	TRBJ2-7	NA	NA	TGTGCCAGCAGTTACTCGGAAGGCCAGGGATTGTTTTACTTC	CASSYSEGQGLFYF
TRBV7-3	TRBJ2-3	NA	NA	TGTGCCAGCAGCCCCGGGACAGATACGCAGTATTTT	CASSPGTDTQYF
TRBV2	TRBJ2-1	NA	NA	TGTGCCAGCACCCGCGCGTTGTCCTACAATGAGCAGTTCTTC	CASTRALSYNEQFF
TRBV28	TRBJ1-4	NA	TRBD1	TGTGCCAGCAGCTCCGGGACAGATGAAAAACTGTTTTTT	CASSSGTDEKLFF
TRBV5-1	TRBJ2-3	NA	TRBD2	TGCGCCAGCAGCTCCGGACTAGCGGGCCCAGATACGCAGTATTTT	CASSSGLAGPDTQYF
TRBV27	TRBJ2-5	NA	TRBD2	TGTGCCAGCAGTCGGTTCCCGCCCCAGACTAGCGGGAGGAGGCGGGAAGAGACCCAGTACTTC	CASSRFPPQTSGRRREETQYF
TRBV10-3	TRBJ2-1	NA	NA	TGTGCCATCAGTGGTAACGGCGCCAATGAGCAGTTCTTC	CAISGNGANEQFF
TRBV5-4	TRBJ2-3	NA	NA	TGTGCCAGCAGCTTAGGGGGAGGGACCACAGATACGCAGTATTTT	CASSLGGGTTDTQYF
TRBV5-1	TRBJ2-2	NA	TRBD1	TGCGCCAGCAGCTCGCGAGACAGGGGGCGGTTCGCGAACACCGGGGAGCTGTTTTTT	CASSSRDRGRFANTGELFF
TRBV5-1	TRBJ1-1	NA	TRBD1	TGCGCCAGCAGCTTGGAGGGGGCCATGAACACTGAAGCTTTCTTT	CASSLEGAMNTEAFF
TRBV6-1	TRBJ2-7	NA	NA	TGTGCCAGCAGTGAACGGGGAACAGGGCGACACGAGCAGTACTTC	CASSERGTGRHEQYF
TRBV2	TRBJ2-7	once	TRBD1	TGTGCCAGCAGAGGGGACAGTCACATCTCCTACGAGCAGTACTTC	CASRGDSHISYEQYF
TRBV28	TRBJ2-7	NA	NA	TGTGCCAGCAGTTTATGGGGTGGTGGGGGCGAGCAGTACTTC	CASSLWGGGGEQYF